This TCR beta chain was sequenced for a study of T cell changes during pregnancy in multiple sclerosis. Method: immunoSEQ multiplex PCR; TCRdb's copy keeps in-frame clones and lacks some. The sample gives about 34,000 clones, about nine tenths of which show up once; roughly an eighth is in the top ten. This TCR derives from a female donor with multiple sclerosis, enrolled in a pregnancy study. The starting material was CD8+ T cells from peripheral blood mononuclear cells, obtained in the first trimester of pregnancy.

The CDR3 spells CASSLVQGSTDTQYF. The CDR3 bases are TGTGCCAGCAGCTTGGTGCAGGGGAGCACAGATACGCAGTATTTT. The gene calls are TRBV5-6 and TRBJ2-3; possibly TRBD1 for D (6 bases). The V end was cut by 0 bases, the J end by 0 bases, with 8 bases between. Germline V gene lookup returns CDR1 SGHDT and CDR2 YYEEEE. The CDR3 runs to 15 residues. Complete variable domain (other parts from reference TRBV5-6 and TRBJ2-3): DAGVTQSPTHLIKTRGQQVTLRCSPKSGHDTVSWYQQALGQGPQFIFQYYEEEERQRGNFPDRFSGHQFPNYSSELNVNALLLGDSALYLCASSLVQGSTDTQYFGPGTRLTVL.